The T cell receptor beta chain under discussion was sequenced for a study of T cell repertoires in cytomegalovirus infection (dated by TCRdb to the late 2010s). As for the study more broadly: Recently identified HLA-C-restricted CMV epitopes, whose presentation resists viral immunomodulation, were targeted by peptide stimulations together with well-studied HLA-B-restricted epitopes. The HLA type of each donor mattered for the analysis, because public TCR beta signatures pointed to carriage of CMV infection along with the matching HLA type. Overall study results and their limits: Cumulative frequency of public TCR beta family members discriminated carriers of CMV infection plus the relevant HLA type in this cohort and an independent approximately 360-donor cohort. In the ex vivo response, HLA-C-restricted CMV-specific TCR beta clonotypes were dominant, and in two of eight donors the single most frequent clonotype came from this HLA-C-restricted group.

Comment on this clonotype: No antigen is known for it. Per-base qualities were not stored, and no clone one base away is much larger.

The germline V gene provides CDR1 MNHEY and CDR2 SVGAGI. The CDR3 runs 17 amino acids, cysteine and phenylalanine included. Only the CDR3 DNA is retained, 51 bases long and in frame from the first base. Deletion took 1 base off V and 1 base off J, with a span of 16 bases between the germline ends. The meaning of the sample's treatment or condition label: in vitro stimulation with specific CMV peptide epitopes to enrich CMV-specific T cells. TCRdb shows the sequencer as Illumina HiSeq 1500. TCRdb cleaned the public reads at Q25 with fastp, built clones with MiXCR and kept in-frame beta chains. CDR3 protein sequences are deduplicated, and each keeps its most common genes and DNA. Within this sample are some 800,000 distinct CDR3 sequences, with roughly 28% of them counted one time only. Over 10% of the sample is in the top ten clones.

Here the sequenced sample was cultured CD8+ T cells from PBMCs, taken from culture after CMV antigen stimulation. The sequence was obtained from a human donor in good health (CMV status not recorded). Some clones in this sample may be carry-over from other donors' samples. The rearranged chain carries TRBV6-5 and TRBJ1-1; the best D guess is TRBD1, with 6 bases matching. The CDR3 protein sequence reads: CASSYWGGLRENTEAFF. The bases are TGTGCCAGCAGTTACTGGGGGGGGCTGCGGGAGAACACTGAAGCTTTCTTT.